This TCR beta chain derives from a study of identical twins. TCRdb re-analysed the 5' RACE reads in MiXCR, keeping a single row per CDR3 protein. The repertoire has more than 200,000 distinct CDR3 sequences, roughly an eighth of them found once; the top ten carry 8.8%. V lost 5 bases to trimming and J lost 1 base, with 12 bases between them. CDR1 and CDR2 from the germline V gene are SGHRS and YFSETQ. The CDR3 consists of 14 residues. There are a few counts of this clonotype. The clonotype comes from a woman between 18 and 29 years old in good health. This sequence joins TRBV5-1 and TRBJ1-1; D gene uncertain. The source material was memory (CD45RO+) T cells sorted from blood. The CDR3 nucleotides read TGCGCCAGCAGACTTCTGCCTGGGAACACTGAAGCTTTCTTT. This sequence encodes CASRLLPGNTEAFF.